This T cell receptor (beta chain) derives from a study of Graves' ophthalmopathy and Graves' hyperthyroidism. In the study overall: Peripheral blood was obtained at first diagnosis, ahead of any treatment.

This clonotype was observed many times. Amplification targeted the TCR beta CDR3 regions, with RNA transcripts as the source material. Amplification began with first-round RT-PCR using HTBI primers, then second-round multiplex PCR was performed. TCRdb reprocessed the multiplex PCR reads with MiXCR, giving one entry per CDR3 protein. In the table there are about 400,000 distinct CDR3 sequences, about a sixth of which are singletons. Each donor who had ophthalmopathy showed moderate-to-severe activity, a CAS of ≥3, a NOSPECS of ≥4, and a duration under 3 months. Certain patients, namely those with other autoimmune diseases, uncontrolled infections, pregnancy or lactation, were excluded. PBMCs originated in about 9.8 ml of fresh peripheral blood. The CDR3 loop spans 15 amino acids. Germline CDR1 DFQATT, CDR2 SNEGSKA (reference sequence). The ends lost 4 bases at V and 0 bases at J; junction bases unmatched: 7.

The chain employs TRBV20-1 and TRBJ2-7, with 9 bases fitting TRBD2. This TCR came from a woman aged 18-29 years with Graves' ophthalmopathy. The sample was peripheral blood. Here the CDR3 DNA reads TGCAGTGCTAATACGGCTAGCGGGATCTCCTACGAGCAGTACTTC. This gives the protein CSANTASGISYEQYF.